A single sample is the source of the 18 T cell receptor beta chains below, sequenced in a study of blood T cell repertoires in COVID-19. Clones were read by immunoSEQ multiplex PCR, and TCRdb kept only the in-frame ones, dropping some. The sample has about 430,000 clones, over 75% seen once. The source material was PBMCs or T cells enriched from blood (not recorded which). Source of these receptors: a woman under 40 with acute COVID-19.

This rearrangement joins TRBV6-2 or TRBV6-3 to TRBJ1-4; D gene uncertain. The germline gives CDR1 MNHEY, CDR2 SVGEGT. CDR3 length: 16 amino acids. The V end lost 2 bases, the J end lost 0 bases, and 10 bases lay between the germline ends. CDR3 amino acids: CASSYTRYSTNEKLFF. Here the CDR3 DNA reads TGTGCCAGCAGTTACACTCGGTACTCAACTAATGAAAAACTGTTTTTT.

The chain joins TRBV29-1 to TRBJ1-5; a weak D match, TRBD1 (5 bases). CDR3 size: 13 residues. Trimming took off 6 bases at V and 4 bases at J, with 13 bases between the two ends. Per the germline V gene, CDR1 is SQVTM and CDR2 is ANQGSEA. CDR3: CSVGPGGNQPQHF. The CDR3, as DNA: TGCAGCGTGGGTCCGGGGGGGAATCAGCCCCAGCATTTT. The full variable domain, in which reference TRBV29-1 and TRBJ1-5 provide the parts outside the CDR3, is SAVISQKPSRDICQRGTSLTIQCQVDSQVTMMFWYRQQPGQSLTLIATANQGSEATYESGFVIDKFPISRPNLTFSTLTVSNMSPEDSSIYLCSVGPGGNQPQHFGDGTRLSIL.

For the CDR3, the DNA is TGTGCCACCAGTGACACGACTAGCGGGCACACAGATACGCAGTATTTT. Protein product: CATSDTTSGHTDTQYF. The V gene is TRBV24-1, the J gene TRBJ2-3; TRBD2 aligns across 10 bases. The CDR3 runs to 16 residues. Germline V lookup: CDR1 KGHDR, CDR2 SFDVKD. The J segment lost 2 bases and the V segment lost 4 bases, leaving 5 bases of the junction unmatched.

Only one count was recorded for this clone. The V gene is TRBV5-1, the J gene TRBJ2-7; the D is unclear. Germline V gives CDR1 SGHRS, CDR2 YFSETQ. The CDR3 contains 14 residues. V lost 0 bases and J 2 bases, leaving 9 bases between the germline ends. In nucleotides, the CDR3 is TGCGCCAGCAGCTTGGCAGGATTGGCCTACGAGCAGTACTTC. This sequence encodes CASSLAGLAYEQYF.

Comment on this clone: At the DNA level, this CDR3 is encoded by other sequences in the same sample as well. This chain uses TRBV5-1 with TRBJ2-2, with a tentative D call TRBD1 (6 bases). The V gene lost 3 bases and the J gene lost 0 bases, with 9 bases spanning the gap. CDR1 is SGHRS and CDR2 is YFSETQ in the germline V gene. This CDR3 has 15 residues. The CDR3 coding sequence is TGCGCCAGCAGCTCCGGACAGCCGAACACCGGGGAGCTGTTTTTT. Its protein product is CASSSGQPNTGELFF.

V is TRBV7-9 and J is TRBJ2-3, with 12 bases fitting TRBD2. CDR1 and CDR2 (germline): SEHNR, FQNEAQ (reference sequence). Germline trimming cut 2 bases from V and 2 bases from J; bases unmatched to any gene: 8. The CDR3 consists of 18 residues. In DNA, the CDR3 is TGTGCCAGCAGCTTACGGACTAGCGGGGTCAGCCCCACAGATACGCAGTATTTT. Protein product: CASSLRTSGVSPTDTQYF.

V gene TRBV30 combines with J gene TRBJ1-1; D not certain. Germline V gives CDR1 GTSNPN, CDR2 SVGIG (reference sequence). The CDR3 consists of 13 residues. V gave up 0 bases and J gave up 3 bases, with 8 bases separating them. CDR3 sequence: CAWSVRVDTEAFF. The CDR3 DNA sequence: TGTGCCTGGAGTGTACGAGTTGACACTGAAGCTTTCTTT.

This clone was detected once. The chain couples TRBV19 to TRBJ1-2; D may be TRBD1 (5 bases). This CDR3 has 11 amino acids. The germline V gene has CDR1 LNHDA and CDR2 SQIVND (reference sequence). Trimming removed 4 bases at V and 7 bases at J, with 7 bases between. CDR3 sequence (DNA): TGTGCCAGTAGTAATGGGGCTGGCTACACCTTC. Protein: CASSNGAGYTF.

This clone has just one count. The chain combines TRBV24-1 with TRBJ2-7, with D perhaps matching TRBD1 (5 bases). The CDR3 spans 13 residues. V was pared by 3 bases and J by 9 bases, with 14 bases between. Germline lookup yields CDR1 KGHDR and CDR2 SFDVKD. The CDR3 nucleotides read TGTGCCACCAGTGATATGGGGCAGCGCGTGCAGTACTTC. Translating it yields CATSDMGQRVQYF.

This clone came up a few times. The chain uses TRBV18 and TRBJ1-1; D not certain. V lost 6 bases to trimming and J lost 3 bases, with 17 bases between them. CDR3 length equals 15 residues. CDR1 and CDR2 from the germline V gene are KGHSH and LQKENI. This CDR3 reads CASSQVADFDTEAFF. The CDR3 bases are TGTGCCAGCTCTCAAGTCGCAGATTTCGACACTGAAGCTTTCTTT.

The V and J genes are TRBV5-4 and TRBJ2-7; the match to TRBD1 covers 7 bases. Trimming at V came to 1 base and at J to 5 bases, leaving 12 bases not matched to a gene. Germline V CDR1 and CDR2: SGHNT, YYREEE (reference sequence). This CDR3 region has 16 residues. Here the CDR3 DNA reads TGTGCCAGCAGCTTGAACCGGACAGGCCACATGGACGAGCAGTACTTC. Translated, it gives CASSLNRTGHMDEQYF.

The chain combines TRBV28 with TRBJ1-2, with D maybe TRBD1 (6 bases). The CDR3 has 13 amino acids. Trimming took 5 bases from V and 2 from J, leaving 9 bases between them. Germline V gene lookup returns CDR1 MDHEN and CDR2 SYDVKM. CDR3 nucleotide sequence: TGTGCCAGCAGTCTGACAGGCAACTATGGCTACACCTTC. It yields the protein CASSLTGNYGYTF.

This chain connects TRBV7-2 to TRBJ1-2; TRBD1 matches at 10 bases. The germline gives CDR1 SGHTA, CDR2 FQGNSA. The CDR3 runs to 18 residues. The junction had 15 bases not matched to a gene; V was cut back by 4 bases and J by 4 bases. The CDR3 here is CASSSGGQGSTGLYGYTF. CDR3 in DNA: TGTGCCAGCAGCTCGGGGGGACAGGGGTCGACCGGCCTCTATGGCTACACCTTC.

The CDR3, as DNA: TGTGCCAGCAGTTTGACAGGCTGGTATGGCTACACCTTC. Translated, it gives CASSLTGWYGYTF. The J gene is TRBJ1-2, the V gene TRBV28; tentative D call: TRBD1 (6 bases). V lost 3 bases and J 5 bases, leaving 10 bases between the germline ends. CDR3 size: 13 residues. Germline lookup yields CDR1 MDHEN and CDR2 SYDVKM.

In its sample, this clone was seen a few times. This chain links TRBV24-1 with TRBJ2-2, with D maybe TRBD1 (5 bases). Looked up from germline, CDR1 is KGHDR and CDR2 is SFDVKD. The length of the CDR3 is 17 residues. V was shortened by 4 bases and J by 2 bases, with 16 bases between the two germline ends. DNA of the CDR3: TGTGCCACCAGTGACACCGACAGCACCTCCAACACCGGGGAGCTGTTTTTT. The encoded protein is CATSDTDSTSNTGELFF.

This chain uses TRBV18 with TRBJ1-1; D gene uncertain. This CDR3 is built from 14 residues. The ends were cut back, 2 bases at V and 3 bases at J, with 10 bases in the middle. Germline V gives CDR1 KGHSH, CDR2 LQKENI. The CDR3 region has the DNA TGTGCCAGCTCACCAAACGCAGATGACACTGAAGCTTTCTTT. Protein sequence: CASSPNADDTEAFF. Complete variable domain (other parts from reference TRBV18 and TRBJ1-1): NAGVMQNPRHLVRRRGQEARLRCSPMKGHSHVYWYRQLPEEGLKFMVYLQKENIIDESGMPKERFSAEFPKEGPSILRIQQVVRGDSAAYFCASSPNADDTEAFFGQGTRLTVV.

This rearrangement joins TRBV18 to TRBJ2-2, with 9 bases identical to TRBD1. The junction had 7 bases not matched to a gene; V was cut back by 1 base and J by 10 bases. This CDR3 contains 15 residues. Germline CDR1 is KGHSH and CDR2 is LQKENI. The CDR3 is CASSPRGQGGEELFF. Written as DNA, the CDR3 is TGTGCCAGCTCACCACGGGGACAGGGTGGAGAGGAGCTGTTTTTT. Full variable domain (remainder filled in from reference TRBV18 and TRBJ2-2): NAGVMQNPRHLVRRRGQEARLRCSPMKGHSHVYWYRQLPEEGLKFMVYLQKENIIDESGMPKERFSAEFPKEGPSILRIQQVVRGDSAAYFCASSPRGQGGEELFFGEGSRLTVL.

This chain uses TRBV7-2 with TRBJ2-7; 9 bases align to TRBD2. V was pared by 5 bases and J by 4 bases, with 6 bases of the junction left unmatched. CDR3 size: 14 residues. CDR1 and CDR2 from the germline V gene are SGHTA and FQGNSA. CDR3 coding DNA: TGTGCCAGCAGCCTCACGGGACTAGCTTACGAGCAGTACTTC. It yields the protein CASSLTGLAYEQYF.